This TCR beta chain originates from a study of blood T cells in healthy people across ages. Study outcomes and limitations: When one million T cells were used, diversity estimates were thought to be underestimates. A roughly linear age-dependent decrease characterized TCR beta diversity per million T cells. When set beside aged donors, long-lived donors presented more naive CD4+ cells and higher diversity.

Alongside a J-beta primer mix, a sample-barcoded 5' primer served in a second PCR lasting roughly 6 to 11 cycles. Using its own MiXCR run on the 5' RACE reads, TCRdb lists one record per CDR3 protein. This sample has roughly 1.7 million distinct CDR3 sequences, with roughly a third found just once. Points on this clonotype: Its antigen is as yet unknown.

With V trimmed by 3 bases and J by 2 bases, 14 bases remained unmatched. The length of the CDR3 is 17 residues. CDR1 is DFQATT, CDR2 SNEGSKA, per germline (reference sequence). Donation came from healthy Caucasian individuals in Russia who were aged about 6 to 100. What was sequenced was blood. The sequence was collected from a woman younger than 45 in good health. The rearrangement uses TRBV20-1 and TRBJ2-7; 9 nucleotides agree with TRBD2. CDR3 bases: TGCAGTGCTAGCACAATAACAAGCGGGGGGCTAACCTACGAGCAGTACTTC. As protein: CSASTITSGGLTYEQYF.